A selection of T cell receptor beta chains follows, all from one sample in a study of technical replicates of blood from several donors. Assay: immunoSEQ multiplex PCR; the TCRdb copy retains only in-frame clones and omits some. The table records fewer than 90,000 clones, about 93% of them present only once. The sequenced sample consisted of T cells isolated from PBMCs. These receptors were collected from a human donor in good health. Both conserved end residues are part of each CDR3. Fields, in order: V gene, clone size, J gene, D gene, CDR3 DNA, CDR3 protein. A D gene is named only where the DNA matches it firmly. Part of the rows lack a size; the others show once, few, many or a class for expanded clones.

TRBV5-1,-,TRBJ2-1,-,TGCGCCAGCAGGGAAGAGACAGGTTACAATGAGCAGTTCTTC,CASREETGYNEQFF
TRBV5-1,-,TRBJ1-2,TRBD1,TGCGCCAGCAGCCCGGGACAGGCCGGCTACACCTTC,CASSPGQAGYTF
TRBV7-9,-,TRBJ1-5,TRBD1,TGTGCCAGCAGCTTTGAGACAGGGGGGAGCCTGGGTCAGCCCCAGCATTTT,CASSFETGGSLGQPQHF
TRBV2,-,TRBJ1-1,-,TGTGCCAGCAGCCAACTAACGGGACAAACTGAAGCTTTCTTT,CASSQLTGQTEAFF
TRBV4-1,-,TRBJ1-1,-,TGCGCCAGCAGCCCGGGGGGAAACACTGAAGCTTTCTTT,CASSPGGNTEAFF
TRBV9,few,TRBJ2-3,TRBD2,TGTGCCAGCGGGAACGGGGGGGCCGAGACAGATACGCAGTATTTT,CASGNGGAETDTQYF
TRBV27,-,TRBJ1-6,TRBD1,TGTGCCAGCAGTGCCACAACAGGGGGGGGCCGGCGTTCACCCCTCCACTTT,CASSATTGGGRRSPLHF
TRBV5-6,-,TRBJ2-5,-,TGTGCCAGCAGCCGAGGGGGCCAAGAGACCCAGTACTTC,CASSRGGQETQYF
TRBV21-1,-,TRBJ2-7,-,TGTGCCAGCAGCGTCAGGGGTAGGGACGAGCAGTACTTC,CASSVRGRDEQYF
TRBV7-9,-,TRBJ1-5,-,TGTGCCAGCACCCCCAGCGGGGTCTATCAGCCCCAGCATTTT,CASTPSGVYQPQHF
TRBV19,-,TRBJ1-4,-,TGTGCCAGTAATGGAGGGGCAACTAATGAAAAACTGTTTTTT,CASNGGATNEKLFF
TRBV7-9,-,TRBJ1-1,TRBD1,TGTGCCAGCAGCCGTTCGACAGGGGGTTATTACACTGAAGCTTTCTTT,CASSRSTGGYYTEAFF
TRBV5-1,-,TRBJ1-2,-,TGCGCCAGCAGCTTGGTGGGCGAGGGTCAAAATGGCTACACCTTC,CASSLVGEGQNGYTF